This T cell receptor beta chain comes out of a study of shared T cell receptors in the human thymus. This table comes from immunoSEQ multiplex PCR, and its TCRdb copy is limited to in-frame clones, with some not included. The sample includes 600,000 or so clones, about 90% seen only once; the top ten take over 0.008%. These data were also filed under a second study, of human thymus T cells. That paper notes: Overlap was high between thymic repertoires from unrelated individuals, as reported in related research.

The origin of this receptor is a boy in the first two years of life with a congenital heart defect. Source material: thymocytes.

The CDR3, as DNA: TGTGCCAGCAGTTTGTCGGGGGGGACAGGGCGGGACACGGCCAAAAACATTCAGTACTTC. As protein: CASSLSGGTGRDTAKNIQYF. The J gene is TRBJ2-4, the V gene TRBV28; a possible D gene is TRBD1 (9 bases). This CDR3 region has 20 residues. Looked up from germline, CDR1 is MDHEN and CDR2 is SYDVKM. V lost 3 bases, J lost 1 base, and 25 bases lay in between.